This record concerns one TCR beta chain sequence. Antigen: not known. TCR beta libraries carry UMIs added by 5'RACE template switching. TCRdb reprocessed the 5' RACE reads and reports one entry per CDR3 protein, with no DNA. This sample contains roughly 120,000 distinct CDR3 sequences. The germline V gene encodes CDR1 SGHDN and CDR2 FVKESK. The CDR3 is 22 amino acids. This sample is part of a study of T cells expressing NK-cell markers. The wider study: Sorted CD3+CD56-NKG2C+, CD3+CD56+NKG2C- and CD3+CD56+NKG2C+ T cells were the source of the TCR beta repertoires. There were seven HCMV-seropositive donors and one seronegative donor among the eight sequenced. Study-wide points: Over 5 donors carried dominant NKG2C+ clonotypes that made up roughly 1.0-7.0% of their CD8+ T cells.

The receptor was isolated from a woman between 18 and 75 years old in good health. V is TRBV14 and J is TRBJ2-1; there is no DNA to check the TCRdb D call of TRBD2. Sequenced input: blood T cells: a sorted CD56 or NKG2C T cell subset, CD4+ or CD8+ T cells, or bulk PBMC T cells (not recorded which). CDR3: CASSPGTSGVALQIGSYNEQFF.